The entry below gives a single T cell receptor (beta chain) sequence along with its context. Its antigen is currently unknown. Naive CD8 isolation took CD45RO-negative cells positively selected for CCR7 and excluded terminally differentiated effector memory CD45RA+ cells. The sample is drawn from a study of shared clonotypes between healthy human individuals. Study results and caveats: The donor pool, a small one, limited the genetic and exposure-history diversity represented. Clonotype sharing across a few donors was observed for roughly 5% of naive CD4 clonotypes.

Trimming shortened V by 5 bases and J by 0 bases, and 2 bases separated the two germline ends. The CDR3 spans 12 residues. Germline CDR1 is LNHNV and CDR2 is YYDKDF (reference sequence). Running of the assay took place at deep level. Per the original methods: ImmunoSEQ yielded junction-only sequences lacking quality scores, so filtering differed. Clones were read by immunoSEQ multiplex PCR, and TCRdb kept only the in-frame ones, dropping some. The V and J calls and clone size were taken over from that table, and D and trimming were inferred from the DNA. The sample holds about 2,100,000 clones, under 95% seen once.

This TCR was recovered from a man younger than 35 in good health. Some clones in this sample may be carry-over from other donors' samples. The source material was naive CD8+ T cells from PBMCs. This chain connects TRBV15 to TRBJ1-5, with D unclear. As DNA, the CDR3 is TGTGCCACCAGCGATAGCAATCAGCCCCAGCATTTT. Protein: CATSDSNQPQHF.